This T cell receptor (beta chain) comes out of a study of CXCR3-negative and CXCR3-positive naive CD8 T cells. Study at large: Sequencing brought in about 135 million TRB reads altogether, and each library got about 1.5 +/- 0.3 million. Study-level points and caveats: The study found more hydrophobic TRB CDR3s in CXCR3-positive naive cells than in CXCR3-negative naive cells. Naive CXCR3-negative cells resembled naive CXCR3-positive cells in TRBV-TRBJ usage; memory cells differed.

CD8+ T cell subsets were each sorted in triplicate, about 330,000 cells apiece. The CD45RO-CCR7+CD27+CD95- phenotype denoted naive CD8+ T cells. Of note for this clonotype: Its antigen is not known.

The libraries of TRB cDNA were prepared using 5' RACE with UMI labels. TCRdb reanalyzed the 5' RACE reads and collapses them to one entry per CDR3 protein, without DNA. In all, the sample yields about 110,000 distinct CDR3 sequences. The CDR3 consists of 13 residues. In germline, CDR1 is SGHRS, CDR2 YFSETQ. The receptor comes from a human donor in good health. Some clones in this sample may be carry-over from other donors' samples. The sample comprised naive CXCR3+ CD8+ T cells from blood. Stated subset: CD45RO-CCR7+CD27+CD95- naive CD8+ T cells expressing CXCR3 (TNR3+). V is TRBV5-1 and J is TRBJ2-7. This CDR3 is CASTWDRAYEQYF.